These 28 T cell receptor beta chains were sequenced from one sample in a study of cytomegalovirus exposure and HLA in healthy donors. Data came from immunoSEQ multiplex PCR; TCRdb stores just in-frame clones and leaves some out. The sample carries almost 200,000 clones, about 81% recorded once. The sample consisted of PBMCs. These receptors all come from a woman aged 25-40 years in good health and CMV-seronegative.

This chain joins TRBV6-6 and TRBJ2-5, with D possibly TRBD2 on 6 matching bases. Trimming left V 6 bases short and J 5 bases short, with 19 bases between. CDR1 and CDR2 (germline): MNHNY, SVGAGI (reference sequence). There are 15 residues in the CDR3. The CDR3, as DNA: TGTGCCAGCAGCCCCCAAGGGGAGGAGAAGGAGACCCAGTACTTC. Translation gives CASSPQGEEKETQYF.

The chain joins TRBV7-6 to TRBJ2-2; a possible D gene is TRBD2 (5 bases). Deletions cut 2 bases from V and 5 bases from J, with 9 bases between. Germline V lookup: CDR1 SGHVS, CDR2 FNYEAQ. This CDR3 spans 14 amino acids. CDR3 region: CASSLTIATGELFF. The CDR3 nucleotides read TGTGCCAGCAGCTTAACTATAGCGACCGGGGAGCTGTTTTTT.

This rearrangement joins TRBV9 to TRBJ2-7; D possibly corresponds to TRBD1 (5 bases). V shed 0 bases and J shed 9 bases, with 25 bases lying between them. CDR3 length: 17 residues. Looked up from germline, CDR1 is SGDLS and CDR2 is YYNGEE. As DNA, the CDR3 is TGTGCCAGCAGCGTAGAGGGTGGGGCGTCCGATACTACGGCGCAGTACTTC. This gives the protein CASSVEGGASDTTAQYF.

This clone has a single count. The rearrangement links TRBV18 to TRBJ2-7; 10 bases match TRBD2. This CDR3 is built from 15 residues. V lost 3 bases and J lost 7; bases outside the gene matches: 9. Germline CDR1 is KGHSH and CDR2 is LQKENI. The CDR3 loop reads CASSPKPLLAGEQYF. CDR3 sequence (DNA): TGTGCCAGCTCACCTAAACCCCTACTAGCGGGGGAGCAGTACTTC.

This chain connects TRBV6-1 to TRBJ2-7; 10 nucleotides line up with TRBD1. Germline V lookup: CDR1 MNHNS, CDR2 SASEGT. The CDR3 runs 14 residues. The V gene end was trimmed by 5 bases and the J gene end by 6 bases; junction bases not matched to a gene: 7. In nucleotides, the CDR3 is TGTGCCAGCAGTAAGGACAGGGGGGTCGGCGAGCAGTACTTC. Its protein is CASSKDRGVGEQYF.

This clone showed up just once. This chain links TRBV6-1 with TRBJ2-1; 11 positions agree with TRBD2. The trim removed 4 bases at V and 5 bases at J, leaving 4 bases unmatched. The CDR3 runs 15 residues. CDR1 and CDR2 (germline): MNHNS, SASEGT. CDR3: CASSAPSGRNNEQFF. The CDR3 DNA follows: TGTGCCAGCAGTGCTCCTAGCGGGAGGAACAATGAGCAGTTCTTC.

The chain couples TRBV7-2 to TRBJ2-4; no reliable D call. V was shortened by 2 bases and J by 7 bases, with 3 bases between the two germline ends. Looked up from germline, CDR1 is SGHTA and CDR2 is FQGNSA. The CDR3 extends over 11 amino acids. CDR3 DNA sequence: TGTGCCAGCAGCTTAAGCAACATTCAGTACTTC. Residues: CASSLSNIQYF.

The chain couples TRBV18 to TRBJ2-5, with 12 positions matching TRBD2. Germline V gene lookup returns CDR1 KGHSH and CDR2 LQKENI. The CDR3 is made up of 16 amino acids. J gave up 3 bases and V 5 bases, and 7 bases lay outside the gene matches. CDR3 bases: TGTGCCAGCTCATTGCTAGCGGGAGGGCCAAAAGAGACCCAGTACTTC. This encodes CASSLLAGGPKETQYF.

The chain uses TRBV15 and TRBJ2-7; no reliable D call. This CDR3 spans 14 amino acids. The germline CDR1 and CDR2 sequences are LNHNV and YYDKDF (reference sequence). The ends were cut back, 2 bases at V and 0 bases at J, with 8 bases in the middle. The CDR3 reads CATSRRVSSYEQYF. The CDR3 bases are TGTGCCACCAGCAGACGCGTATCCTCCTACGAGCAGTACTTC.

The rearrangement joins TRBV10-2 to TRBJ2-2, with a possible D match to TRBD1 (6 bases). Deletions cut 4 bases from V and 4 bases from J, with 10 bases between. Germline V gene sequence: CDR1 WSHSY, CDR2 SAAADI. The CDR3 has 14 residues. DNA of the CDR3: TGCGCCAGCAGTGCGGCAGGGGCCACCGGGGAGCTGTTTTTT. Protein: CASSAAGATGELFF.

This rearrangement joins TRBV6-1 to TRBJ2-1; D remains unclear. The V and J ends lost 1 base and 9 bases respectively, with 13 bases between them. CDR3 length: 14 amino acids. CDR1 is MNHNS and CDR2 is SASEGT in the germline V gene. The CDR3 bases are TGTGCCAGCAGTGAAGTAGGCAGACTGAGTGAGCAGTTCTTC. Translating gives CASSEVGRLSEQFF.

The CDR3 DNA sequence: TGTGCCAGCAGCCAAGTTATAAACACTGAAGCTTTCTTT. Its protein is CASSQVINTEAFF. The chain links TRBV14 to TRBJ1-1; unclear D gene. In germline, CDR1 is SGHDN, CDR2 FVKESK. Deletions cut 1 base from V and 2 bases from J, with 5 bases between. This CDR3 contains 13 residues.

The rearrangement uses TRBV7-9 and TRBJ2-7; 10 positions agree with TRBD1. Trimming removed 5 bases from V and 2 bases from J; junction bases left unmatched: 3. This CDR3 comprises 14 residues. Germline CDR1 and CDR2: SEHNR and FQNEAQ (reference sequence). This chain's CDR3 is CASSPGQGAYEQYF. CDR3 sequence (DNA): TGTGCCAGCAGCCCCGGACAGGGGGCCTACGAGCAGTACTTC.

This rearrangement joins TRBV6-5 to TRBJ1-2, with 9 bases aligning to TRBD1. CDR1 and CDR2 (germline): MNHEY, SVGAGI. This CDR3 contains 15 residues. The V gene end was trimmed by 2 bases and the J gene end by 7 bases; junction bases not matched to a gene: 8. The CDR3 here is CASSYQSGTGIGYTF. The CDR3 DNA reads TGTGCCAGCAGTTACCAATCTGGGACAGGGATTGGCTACACCTTC.

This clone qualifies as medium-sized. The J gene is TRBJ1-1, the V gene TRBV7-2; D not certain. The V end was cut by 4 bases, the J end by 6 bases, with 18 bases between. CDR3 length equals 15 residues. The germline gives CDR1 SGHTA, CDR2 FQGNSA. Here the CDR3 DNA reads TGTGCCAGCAGCTCCCCCAGCCTCCCTCAGGCTGAAGCTTTCTTT. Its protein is CASSSPSLPQAEAFF.

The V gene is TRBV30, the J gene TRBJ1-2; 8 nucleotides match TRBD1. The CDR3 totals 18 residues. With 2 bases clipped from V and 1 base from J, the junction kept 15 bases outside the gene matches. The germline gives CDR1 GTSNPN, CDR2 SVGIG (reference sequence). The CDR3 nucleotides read TGTGCCTGGAGTCATGGGACAGGTCGAGCTGGGGGTAACTATGGCTACACCTTC. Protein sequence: CAWSHGTGRAGGNYGYTF.

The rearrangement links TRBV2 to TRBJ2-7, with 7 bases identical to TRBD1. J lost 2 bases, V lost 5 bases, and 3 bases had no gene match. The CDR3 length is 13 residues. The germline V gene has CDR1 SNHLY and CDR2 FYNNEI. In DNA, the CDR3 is TGTGCCAGCAGTCGACAGGGTCCCTACGAGCAGTACTTC. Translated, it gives CASSRQGPYEQYF.

Here the CDR3 reads CASSLGWAGSTDTQYF. The DNA for the CDR3 is TGTGCCAGCAGTCTGGGTTGGGCGGGAAGTACAGATACGCAGTATTTT. This chain links TRBV27 with TRBJ2-3; the D gene is possibly TRBD2 (6 bases). Germline CDR1 is MNHEY and CDR2 is SMNVEV (reference sequence). V was trimmed by 5 bases and J by 3 bases, leaving 18 bases between them. The CDR3 covers 16 residues.

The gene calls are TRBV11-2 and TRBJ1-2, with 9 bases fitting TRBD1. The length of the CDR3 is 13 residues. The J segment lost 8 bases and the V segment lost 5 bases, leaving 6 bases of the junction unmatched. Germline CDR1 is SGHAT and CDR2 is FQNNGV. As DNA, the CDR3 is TGTGCCAGCAGCCCAGGGGACAGGGACGGCTACACCTTC. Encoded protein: CASSPGDRDGYTF.

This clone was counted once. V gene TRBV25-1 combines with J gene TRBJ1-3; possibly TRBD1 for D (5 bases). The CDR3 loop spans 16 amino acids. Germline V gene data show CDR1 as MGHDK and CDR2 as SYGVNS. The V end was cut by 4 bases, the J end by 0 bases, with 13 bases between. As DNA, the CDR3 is TGTGCCAGCAGTGGGTACAGGACGTACTCTGGAAACACCATATATTTT. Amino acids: CASSGYRTYSGNTIYF. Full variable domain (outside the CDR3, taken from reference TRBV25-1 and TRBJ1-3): EADIYQTPRYLVIGTGKKITLECSQTMGHDKMYWYQQDPGMELHLIHYSYGVNSTEKGDLSSESTVSRIRTEHFPLTLESARPSHTSQYLCASSGYRTYSGNTIYFGEGSWLTVV.

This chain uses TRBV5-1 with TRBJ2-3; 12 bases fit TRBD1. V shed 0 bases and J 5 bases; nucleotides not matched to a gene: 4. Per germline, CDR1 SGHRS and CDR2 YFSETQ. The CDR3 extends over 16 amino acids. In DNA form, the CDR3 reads TGCGCCAGCAGCTTGGCCGGGACAGGGGGCGTAGATACGCAGTATTTT. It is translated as CASSLAGTGGVDTQYF. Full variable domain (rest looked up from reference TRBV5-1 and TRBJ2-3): KAGVTQTPRYLIKTRGQQVTLSCSPISGHRSVSWYQQTPGQGLQFLFEYFSETQRNKGNFPGRFSGRQFSNSRSEMNVSTLELGDSALYLCASSLAGTGGVDTQYFGPGTRLTVL.

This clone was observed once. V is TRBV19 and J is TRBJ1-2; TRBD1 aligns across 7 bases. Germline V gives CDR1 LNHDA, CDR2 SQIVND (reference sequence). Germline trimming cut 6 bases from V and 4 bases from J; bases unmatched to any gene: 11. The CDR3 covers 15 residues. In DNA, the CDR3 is TGTGCCAGTAGGCGGGACAGTGGGGGCGGCTATGGCTACACCTTC. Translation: CASRRDSGGGYGYTF.

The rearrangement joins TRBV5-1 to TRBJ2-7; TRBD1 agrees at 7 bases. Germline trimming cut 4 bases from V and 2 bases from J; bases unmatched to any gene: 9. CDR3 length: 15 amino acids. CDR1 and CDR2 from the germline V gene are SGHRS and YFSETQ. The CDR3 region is CASSPGQRTTYEQYF. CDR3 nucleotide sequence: TGCGCCAGCAGCCCGGGACAGAGAACCACCTACGAGCAGTACTTC. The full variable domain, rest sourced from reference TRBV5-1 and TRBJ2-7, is KAGVTQTPRYLIKTRGQQVTLSCSPISGHRSVSWYQQTPGQGLQFLFEYFSETQRNKGNFPGRFSGRQFSNSRSEMNVSTLELGDSALYLCASSPGQRTTYEQYFGPGTRLTVT.

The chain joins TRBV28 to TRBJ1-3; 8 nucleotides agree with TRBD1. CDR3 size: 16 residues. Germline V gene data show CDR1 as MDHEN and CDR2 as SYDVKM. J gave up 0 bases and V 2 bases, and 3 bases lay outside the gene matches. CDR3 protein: CASSLLQGASGNTIYF. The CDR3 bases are TGTGCCAGCAGTTTACTGCAGGGGGCCTCTGGAAACACCATATATTTT.

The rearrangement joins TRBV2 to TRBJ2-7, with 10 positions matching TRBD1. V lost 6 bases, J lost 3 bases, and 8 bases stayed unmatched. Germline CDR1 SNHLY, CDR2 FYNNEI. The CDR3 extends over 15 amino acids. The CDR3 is CASSATGGASYEQYF. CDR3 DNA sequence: TGTGCCAGCAGCGCGACAGGGGGCGCAAGCTACGAGCAGTACTTC.

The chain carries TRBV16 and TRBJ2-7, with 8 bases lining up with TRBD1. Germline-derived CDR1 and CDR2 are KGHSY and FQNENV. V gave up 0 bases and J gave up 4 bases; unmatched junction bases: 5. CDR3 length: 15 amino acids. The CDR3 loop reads CASSQSAQGAYEQYF. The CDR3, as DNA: TGTGCCAGCAGCCAATCCGCGCAGGGGGCTTACGAGCAGTACTTC.

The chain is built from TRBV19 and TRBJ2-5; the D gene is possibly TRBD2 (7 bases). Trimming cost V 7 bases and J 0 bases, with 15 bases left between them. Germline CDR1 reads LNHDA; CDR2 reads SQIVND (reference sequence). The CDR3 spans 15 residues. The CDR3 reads CASNPRGGYQETQYF. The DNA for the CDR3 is TGTGCCAGTAACCCAAGGGGGGGGTACCAAGAGACCCAGTACTTC.

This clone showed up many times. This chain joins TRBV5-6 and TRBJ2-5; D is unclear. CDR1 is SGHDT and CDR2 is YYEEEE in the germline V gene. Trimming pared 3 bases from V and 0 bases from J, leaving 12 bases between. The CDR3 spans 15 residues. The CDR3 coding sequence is TGTGCCAGCAGCTCCCGCCTCGGGTACCAAGAGACCCAGTACTTC. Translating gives CASSSRLGYQETQYF.